This T cell receptor beta chain was observed in a study of metastatic and nonmetastatic thyroid tumors. Looking at the study overall: Both malignant and benign thyroid patients supplied peripheral blood and tumor or nodule tissue samples, across which the repertoires of these patients were then compared.

All patients were untreated before thyroid surgery. Source study methods: In papillary thyroid cancer, a distant-metastasis classifier was built using CDR3 differences across clinicopathological groups. MiXCR reprocessed the PCR reads for TCRdb. These V and J calls derive from TCRdb rather than the authors' analysis. The data show over 10,000 clones, about 33% seen once. The sequencing sample was made of tumor tissue. The sequence was collected from a male donor with papillary thyroid cancer or a benign thyroid nodule (not recorded which). Some clones in this sample may be carry-over from other donors' samples.

Here the CDR3 reads CAWSRQGGGYEQYF. CDR3 in DNA: TGTGCCTGGAGTCGACAGGGAGGGGGCTACGAGCAGTACTTC. This chain joins TRBV30 and TRBJ2-7, with D possibly called TRBD1 or TRBD2 (7 bases each). The CDR3 runs 14 residues. Germline CDR1 GTSNPN, CDR2 SVGIG (reference sequence). With 2 bases removed from V and 3 bases from J, the gap between germline ends came to 14 bases.